This TCR beta chain was identified in a study of blood T cell repertoires in COVID-19. Whole-study context: Sources were T cells, B-cell-depleted T cells, or PBMCs; the material itself was cDNA or gDNA.

TCRdb's copy holds only in-frame clones and misses some; the assay was immunoSEQ multiplex PCR. This sample has around 390,000 clones, with around 87% found just once. V lost 3 bases and J lost 0; bases outside the gene matches: 6. Germline CDR1 SEHNR, CDR2 FQNEAQ (reference sequence). The CDR3 is 16 residues long. Sequencing was done on a sample of PBMCs or T cells enriched from blood (not recorded which). This sequence originates from a woman aged 45-60 years who had recovered from COVID-19. The chain is built from TRBV7-9 and TRBJ1-1; 8 bases line up with TRBD1. CDR3 bases: TGTGCCAGCAGCTTGAGAGGACAGGGCTTGAACACTGAAGCTTTCTTT. The encoded protein is CASSLRGQGLNTEAFF.